This T cell receptor (beta chain) is drawn from a study of early T cells in non-severe SARS-CoV-2 infection. At least ten counts were recorded for this clonotype. Attachment of unique molecular identifiers to individual cDNA molecules was performed. TCRdb re-called the 5' RACE reads with MiXCR, one entry per CDR3 protein. The data hold about 55,000 distinct CDR3 sequences, with about 6.1% observed a single time. CDR1 is SGHTS, CDR2 YDEGEE, per germline. The CDR3 extends over 14 amino acids. V lost 3 bases and J lost 6, with 13 bases in between. The chain couples TRBV5-8 to TRBJ1-5; D might be TRBD1 (5 bases). The sequencing here drew on whole blood, taken at baseline. This clonotype was sampled from an adult who was a healthcare worker with PCR-confirmed SARS-CoV-2 infection or an uninfected control (not recorded which). In DNA form, the CDR3 reads TGTGCCAGCAGCTGGGGATGGGGGTTTCAGCCCCAGCATTTT. Its protein is CASSWGWGFQPQHF.